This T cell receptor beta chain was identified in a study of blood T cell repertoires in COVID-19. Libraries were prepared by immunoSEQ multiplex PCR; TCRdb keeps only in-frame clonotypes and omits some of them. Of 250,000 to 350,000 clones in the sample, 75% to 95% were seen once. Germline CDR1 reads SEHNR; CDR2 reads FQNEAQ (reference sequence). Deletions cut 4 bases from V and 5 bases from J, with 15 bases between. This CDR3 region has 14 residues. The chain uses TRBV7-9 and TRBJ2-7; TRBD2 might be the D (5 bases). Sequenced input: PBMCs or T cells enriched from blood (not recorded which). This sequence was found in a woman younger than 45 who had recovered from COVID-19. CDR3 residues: CASSYSAGFHEQYF. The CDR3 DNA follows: TGTGCCAGCAGCTACTCGGCGGGTTTCCACGAGCAGTACTTC.